The 10 T cell receptor beta chains listed next were all sequenced from one sample in a study of cytomegalovirus exposure and HLA in healthy donors. Sequencing was performed with immunoSEQ multiplex PCR; in TCRdb, only in-frame clones are kept and a portion is missing. The sample holds roughly 50,000 clones, 93% seen once. What was sequenced was PBMCs. The receptors come from a woman aged 18 to 35 in good health and CMV-seropositive.

The table lists this clone with a count of one. This chain joins TRBV27 and TRBJ2-7; TRBD2 matches 7 bases. Trimming at V came to 5 bases and at J to 2 bases, leaving 9 bases not matched to a gene. This CDR3 region has 15 residues. The germline gives CDR1 MNHEY, CDR2 SMNVEV (reference sequence). The CDR3 DNA reads as TGTGCCAGCAGTCTGGGGGGGGTTGGGGCCTACGAGCAGTACTTC. It yields the protein CASSLGGVGAYEQYF.

Relative to its sample, this clone is medium-sized. This chain uses TRBV2 with TRBJ2-7, with 9 positions matching TRBD2. With V trimmed by 6 bases and J by 0 bases, 6 bases remained unmatched. CDR1 is SNHLY, CDR2 FYNNEI, per germline. The CDR3 length is 15 residues. This CDR3 is CASRVERGDSYEQYF. As DNA, the CDR3 is TGTGCCAGCAGGGTGGAGCGGGGGGACTCCTACGAGCAGTACTTC.

This chain uses TRBV10-3 with TRBJ1-6, with a possible D match to TRBD1 (5 bases). Germline V lookup: CDR1 ENHRY, CDR2 SYGVKD. Trimming took off 3 bases at V and 4 bases at J, with 13 bases between the two ends. This CDR3 has 16 residues. The CDR3 protein is CAISDRGTAYNSPLHF. In DNA form, the CDR3 reads TGTGCCATCAGTGACCGGGGGACGGCATATAATTCACCCCTCCACTTT.

This chain links TRBV6-6 with TRBJ2-2; 9 bases are a match to TRBD2. J lost 0 bases, V lost 3 bases, and 2 bases had no gene match. Germline-derived CDR1 and CDR2 are MNHNY and SVGAGI (reference sequence). This CDR3 is built from 16 residues. This chain's CDR3 is CASSYAGGTNTGELFF. The CDR3 nucleotides are TGTGCCAGCAGTTATGCGGGGGGGACGAACACCGGGGAGCTGTTTTTT.

This chain uses TRBV27 with TRBJ2-1, with 7 positions matching TRBD1. This CDR3 comprises 13 residues. Trimming at V came to 6 bases and at J to 8 bases, leaving 7 bases not matched to a gene. Per the germline V gene, CDR1 is MNHEY and CDR2 is SMNVEV (reference sequence). Here the CDR3 reads CASRRDRVDEQFF. The CDR3 DNA reads as TGTGCCAGCAGACGCGACAGGGTGGATGAGCAGTTCTTC.

The rearrangement links TRBV29-1 to TRBJ2-1; TRBD2 is a possible D gene (6 bases). Per the germline V gene, CDR1 is SQVTM and CDR2 is ANQGSEA. V was cut by 4 bases and J by 5 bases, with 12 bases left in between. The CDR3 covers 13 residues. CDR3 nucleotide sequence: TGCAGCGTTGCGGGACTTTTACACAATGAGCAGTTCTTC. Its translation is CSVAGLLHNEQFF.

The V gene is TRBV4-3, the J gene TRBJ1-6, with 9 bases matching TRBD1. With 1 base clipped from V and 5 bases from J, the junction kept 3 bases outside the gene matches. The length of the CDR3 is 16 residues. Germline V gives CDR1 LGHNA, CDR2 YSLEER. CDR3 DNA sequence: TGCGCCAGCAGCCAAGGTACAGGGGGCGATAATTCACCCCTCCACTTT. Translated: CASSQGTGGDNSPLHF.

In DNA form, the CDR3 reads TGTGCCAGCACCAGGGACTCTGGAAACACCATATATTTT. This translates into CASTRDSGNTIYF. V is TRBV6-1 and J is TRBJ1-3; perhaps TRBD1 as D (5 bases). The CDR3 totals 13 residues. Trimming pared 7 bases from V and 0 bases from J, leaving 7 bases between. In germline, CDR1 is MNHNS, CDR2 SASEGT.

This chain connects TRBV2 to TRBJ2-2; weak D call: TRBD1 (6 bases). The CDR3 spans 15 residues. Trimming shortened V by 10 bases and J by 0 bases, and 15 bases separated the two germline ends. Germline V gives CDR1 SNHLY, CDR2 FYNNEI. CDR3 residues: CATMLGQANTGELFF. DNA for the CDR3: TGTGCCACCATGTTGGGACAAGCGAACACCGGGGAGCTGTTTTTT.

The CDR3 loop is CASRLPGANVLTF. CDR3 DNA: TGTGCCAGCAGGCTACCTGGGGCCAACGTCCTGACTTTC. The J gene is TRBJ2-6, the V gene TRBV6-5, with D unresolved. The CDR3 spans 13 residues. From germline, CDR1 is MNHEY and CDR2 SVGAGI. The V and J ends lost 6 bases and 2 bases respectively, with 5 bases between them.